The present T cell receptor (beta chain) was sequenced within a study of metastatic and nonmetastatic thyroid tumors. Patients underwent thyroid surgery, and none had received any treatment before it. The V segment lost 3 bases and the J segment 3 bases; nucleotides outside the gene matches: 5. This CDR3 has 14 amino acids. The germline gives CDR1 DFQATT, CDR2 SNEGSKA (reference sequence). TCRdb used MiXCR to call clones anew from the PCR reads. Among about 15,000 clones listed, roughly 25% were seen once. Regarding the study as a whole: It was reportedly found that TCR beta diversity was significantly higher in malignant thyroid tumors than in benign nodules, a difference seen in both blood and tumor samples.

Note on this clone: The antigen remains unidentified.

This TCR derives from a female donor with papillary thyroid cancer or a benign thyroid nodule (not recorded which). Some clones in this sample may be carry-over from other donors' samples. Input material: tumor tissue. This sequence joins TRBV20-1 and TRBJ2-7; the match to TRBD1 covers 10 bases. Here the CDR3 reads CSASRGDRGYEQYF. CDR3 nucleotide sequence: TGCAGTGCTAGCAGGGGGGACAGGGGCTACGAGCAGTACTTC.